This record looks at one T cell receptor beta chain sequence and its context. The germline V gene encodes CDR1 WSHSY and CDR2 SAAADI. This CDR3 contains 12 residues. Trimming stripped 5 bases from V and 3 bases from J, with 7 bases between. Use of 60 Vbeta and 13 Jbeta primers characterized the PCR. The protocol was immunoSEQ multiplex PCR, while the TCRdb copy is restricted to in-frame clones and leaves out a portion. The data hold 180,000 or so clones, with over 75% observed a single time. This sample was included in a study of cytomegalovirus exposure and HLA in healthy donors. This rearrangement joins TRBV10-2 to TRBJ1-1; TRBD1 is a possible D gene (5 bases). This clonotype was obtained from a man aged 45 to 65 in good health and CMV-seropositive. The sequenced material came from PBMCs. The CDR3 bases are TGCGCCAGCAGTCAGGGATACACTGAAGCTTTCTTT. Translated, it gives CASSQGYTEAFF.